These 15 T cell receptor beta chains share one sample of origin, sequenced in a study of cytomegalovirus exposure and HLA in healthy donors. In the PCR, 60 Vbeta and 13 Jbeta primers were used. The method was immunoSEQ multiplex PCR; TCRdb's version includes in-frame clones alone and lacks a portion of them. Here the sample table reports about 200,000 clones. The sequencing sample was made of PBMCs. The receptor source for this set is a boy younger than 18 in good health and CMV-seronegative.

The chain couples TRBV5-6 to TRBJ2-7; 7 positions agree with TRBD2. V trimming: 4 bases; J trimming: 6 bases; junction bases outside the gene matches: 7. The CDR3 is 13 amino acids. Germline CDR1 and CDR2: SGHDT and YYEEEE. In DNA, the CDR3 is TGTGCCAGCAGCCCGAGCTGGGGGGGCGAGCAGTACTTC. Its protein product is CASSPSWGGEQYF. Filled out from reference TRBV5-6 and TRBJ2-7, the complete variable domain reads DAGVTQSPTHLIKTRGQQVTLRCSPKSGHDTVSWYQQALGQGPQFIFQYYEEEERQRGNFPDRFSGHQFPNYSSELNVNALLLGDSALYLCASSPSWGGEQYFGPGTRLTVT.

V is TRBV30 and J is TRBJ2-5; 9 bases are shared with TRBD1. The J call may be faulty, since TRBJ2-7 better matches the DNA end. CDR1 is GTSNPN and CDR2 is SVGIG in the germline V gene (reference sequence). The CDR3 is 14 residues long. The CDR3 nucleotides read TGTGCCTGGGACAGGGGGAGGGCGGCCTACGAGCAGTACTTC. Translating it yields CAWDRGRAAYEQYF.

The rearrangement links TRBV7-2 to TRBJ2-5; 7 bases agree with TRBD2. The ends lost 1 base at V and 11 bases at J; junction bases unmatched: 7. Germline V gene sequence: CDR1 SGHTA, CDR2 FQGNSA. The CDR3 spans 13 residues. CDR3 sequence: CASSLEGLREQYF. For the CDR3, the DNA is TGTGCCAGCAGCTTAGAAGGACTGCGGGAGCAGTACTTC.

V is TRBV2 and J is TRBJ2-3; TRBD1 matches 8 bases. Germline lookup yields CDR1 SNHLY and CDR2 FYNNEI. V was pared by 1 base and J by 3 bases, with 6 bases of the junction left unmatched. This CDR3 has 16 amino acids. CDR3 bases: TGTGCCAGCAGTGAAGGGACAGGGTTTACGACAGATACGCAGTATTTT. Translating it yields CASSEGTGFTTDTQYF.

The chain carries TRBV19 and TRBJ1-2; D is uncertain. With 3 bases removed from V and 8 bases from J, the gap between germline ends came to 13 bases. This CDR3 comprises 13 residues. CDR1 and CDR2 (germline): LNHDA, SQIVND (reference sequence). CDR3 nucleotide sequence: TGTGCCAGTAGTATGGGGAGGTCTGGCGGCTACACCTTC. Protein product: CASSMGRSGGYTF.

The chain links TRBV6-1 to TRBJ1-4, with a possible D match to TRBD1 (5 bases). Trimming cost V 3 bases and J 4 bases, with 18 bases left between them. The CDR3 is 17 residues long. Germline assignment: CDR1 MNHNS and CDR2 SASEGT. Here the CDR3 reads CASSDQLKGLFNEKLFF. DNA for the CDR3: TGTGCCAGCAGTGACCAGTTGAAGGGGTTGTTTAATGAAAAACTGTTTTTT.

This chain links TRBV4-1 with TRBJ1-5; 9 nucleotides agree with TRBD1. The CDR3 has 20 amino acids. J lost 1 base, V lost 3 bases, and 16 bases had no gene match. CDR1 is MGHRA and CDR2 is YSYEKL in the germline V gene. The chain's CDR3 is CASSHGSTGGAGRSNQPQHF. The CDR3 DNA sequence: TGCGCCAGCAGCCATGGATCTACAGGGGGCGCGGGTCGAAGCAATCAGCCCCAGCATTTT.

The chain combines TRBV19 with TRBJ2-7; 9 bases align to TRBD1. V gave up 4 bases and J gave up 2 bases; unmatched junction bases: 3. This CDR3 is 14 amino acids long. Germline loops: CDR1 LNHDA, CDR2 SQIVND (reference sequence). Here the CDR3 reads CASSRTGVAYEQYF. The CDR3 region has the DNA TGTGCCAGTAGTAGGACAGGGGTCGCCTACGAGCAGTACTTC.

Notes on this clone: Different DNA sequences within this sample yield the same CDR3. CDR3 sequence reads: CASSLVSYGYTF. The CDR3 nucleotides read TGTGCCAGCAGTTTAGTATCTTATGGCTACACCTTC. This chain uses TRBV28 with TRBJ1-2, with D unclear. The V and J ends lost 2 bases and 5 bases respectively, with 6 bases between them. The germline V gene encodes CDR1 MDHEN and CDR2 SYDVKM. This CDR3 contains 12 residues.

V and J are TRBV11-2 and TRBJ1-4; D possibly corresponds to TRBD1 (5 bases). V was cut by 0 bases and J by 4 bases, with 12 bases left in between. In germline, CDR1 is SGHAT, CDR2 FQNNGV. This CDR3 has 16 residues. DNA of the CDR3: TGTGCCAGCAGCTTAGACGCCCTAAGGGGTAATGAAAAACTGTTTTTT. Translation: CASSLDALRGNEKLFF.

CDR3 sequence reads: CASSTATGVGGYTF. CDR3 nucleotides: TGTGCCAGCTCAACCGCAACAGGGGTCGGGGGCTACACCTTC. V and J are TRBV18 and TRBJ1-2, with 7 bases fitting TRBD1. Trimming took 5 bases from V and 8 from J; bases not matched to a gene: 11. This CDR3 has 14 residues. CDR1 and CDR2 from the germline V gene are KGHSH and LQKENI.

This chain uses TRBV7-8 with TRBJ2-1, with D perhaps matching TRBD1 (5 bases). V lost 1 base, J lost 4 bases, and 8 bases lay in between. CDR3 length: 14 amino acids. Germline CDR1 SGHVS, CDR2 FQNEAQ. CDR3 coding DNA: TGTGCCAGCAGCTTAGGGGGCCTATACAATGAGCAGTTCTTC. Translating gives CASSLGGLYNEQFF.

The V and J genes are TRBV9 and TRBJ2-4; 11 bases are shared with TRBD1. Germline values: CDR1 SGDLS, CDR2 YYNGEE. J gave up 8 bases and V 3 bases, and 10 bases lay outside the gene matches. CDR3 length equals 16 residues. The CDR3 DNA reads as TGTGCCAGCAGCGGGGGACAGGGGGGAGGAATGGACATTCAGTACTTC. Encoded protein: CASSGGQGGGMDIQYF.

The chain is built from TRBV7-6 and TRBJ1-1, with D maybe TRBD1 (5 bases). Germline CDR1 and CDR2: SGHVS and FNYEAQ. V was trimmed by 5 bases and J by 1 base, leaving 11 bases between them. CDR3 size: 14 residues. CDR3 residues: CASSPGRGNTEAFF. CDR3 coding DNA: TGTGCCAGCAGCCCCGGTAGGGGGAACACTGAAGCTTTCTTT. The full variable domain, rest sourced from reference TRBV7-6 and TRBJ1-1, is GAGVSQSPRYKVTKRGQDVALRCDPISGHVSLYWYRQALGQGPEFLTYFNYEAQQDKSGLPNDRFSAERPEGSISTLTIQRTEQRDSAMYRCASSPGRGNTEAFFGQGTRLTVV.

DNA for the CDR3: TGTGCCAGCAGCGTATGGGGCGGGGGGGCCGGCAATGAGCAGTTCTTC. This translates into CASSVWGGGAGNEQFF. The V call is TRBV9, the J call TRBJ2-1; TRBD2 matches 9 bases. The V and J ends lost 1 base and 6 bases, in that order; junction bases with no gene match: 8. Germline V gene sequence: CDR1 SGDLS, CDR2 YYNGEE. The length of the CDR3 is 16 residues.